Below are 23 T cell receptor beta chains sequenced from a single sample in a study of blood T cell repertoires in COVID-19. Generated by immunoSEQ multiplex PCR, the TCRdb table keeps only in-frame clones and is missing some. The sample shows 200,000 to 250,000 clones, 70% to 90% of them seen only once. The sample was PBMCs or T cells enriched from blood (not recorded which). These receptors were collected from a woman aged 45-65 years with acute COVID-19.

This sequence joins TRBV6-5 and TRBJ2-7; TRBD2 matches 7 bases. The length of the CDR3 is 14 residues. CDR1 is MNHEY, CDR2 SVGAGI, per germline. The trim removed 5 bases at V and 0 bases at J, leaving 4 bases unmatched. The CDR3 coding sequence is TGTGCCAGCAGTCAAACTAGCGACTCCTACGAGCAGTACTTC. Translating it yields CASSQTSDSYEQYF.

V gene TRBV19 combines with J gene TRBJ1-5, with 7 bases aligning to TRBD1. The length of the CDR3 is 12 residues. J was trimmed by 5 bases and V by 11 bases; bases with no gene match: 6. Germline CDR1 and CDR2: LNHDA and SQIVND (reference sequence). In nucleotides, the CDR3 is TGTGCCTCCCAGGGGGGTCATCAGCCCCAGCATTTT. Translating gives CASQGGHQPQHF.

The CDR3 sequence: CASSLRLAGGNSTQYF. In DNA form, the CDR3 reads TGTGCCAGCAGCCTGAGACTAGCGGGGGGAAACTCAACCCAGTACTTC. The J gene is TRBJ2-5, the V gene TRBV7-9; 13 nucleotides line up with TRBD2. V was pared by 5 bases and J by 8 bases, with 11 bases of the junction left unmatched. Germline V gene lookup returns CDR1 SEHNR and CDR2 FQNEAQ (reference sequence). CDR3 length: 16 residues.

The chain joins TRBV7-2 to TRBJ1-3; D perhaps matches TRBD1 (6 bases). This CDR3 is built from 17 residues. Germline V CDR1 and CDR2: SGHTA, FQGNSA. The germline V and J ends were trimmed by 5 bases and 0 bases, with 17 bases remaining between them. The chain's CDR3 is CASSPSQGRHSGNTIYF. CDR3 bases: TGTGCCAGCAGCCCCAGCCAGGGGCGCCACTCTGGAAACACCATATATTTT.

The chain has TRBV7-2 and TRBJ2-3; the D gene is possibly TRBD2 (6 bases). The CDR3 length is 14 residues. V dropped 5 bases and J dropped 1 base, with 10 bases sitting between them. The V gene's germline CDR1 is SGHTA and CDR2 FQGNSA. The DNA for the CDR3 is TGTGCCAGCAGCACTGGAGGGGGCACAGATACGCAGTATTTT. Its translation: CASSTGGGTDTQYF. The full variable domain, in which reference TRBV7-2 and TRBJ2-3 provide the parts outside the CDR3, is GAGVSQSPSNKVTEKGKDVELRCDPISGHTALYWYRQSLGQGLEFLIYFQGNSAPDKSGLPSDRFSAERTGGSVSTLTIQRTQQEDSAVYLCASSTGGGTDTQYFGPGTRLTVL.

J is TRBJ1-1 and V is TRBV27; D is ambiguous. With 7 bases removed from V and 0 bases from J, the gap between germline ends came to 12 bases. The CDR3 is 14 residues long. CDR1 is MNHEY and CDR2 is SMNVEV in the germline V gene (reference sequence). The CDR3 DNA reads as TGTGCCAGCAAGCCCGAAGAGGTGAACACTGAAGCTTTCTTT. Its protein product is CASKPEEVNTEAFF.

J is TRBJ1-2 and V is TRBV5-1, with TRBD1 matching over 9 bases. Germline CDR1 SGHRS, CDR2 YFSETQ. The ends lost 1 base at V and 6 bases at J; junction bases unmatched: 4. The CDR3 has 14 residues. The CDR3 is CASSLMGQGDGYTF. The CDR3 DNA sequence: TGCGCCAGCAGCTTGATGGGACAGGGTGATGGCTACACCTTC.

The V call is TRBV12-3 or TRBV12-4, the J call TRBJ2-2, with a tentative D call TRBD2 (6 bases). The CDR3 has 12 residues. Trimming took 8 bases from V and 8 from J, leaving 12 bases between them. CDR3 DNA sequence: TGTGCCAGCGTATGGGGGGTTGGGGAGCTGTTTTTT. This sequence encodes CASVWGVGELFF.

CDR3 loop: CASADSRAYEQYF. The CDR3 DNA reads TGTGCCAGCGCCGACAGCCGCGCCTACGAGCAGTACTTC. This chain joins TRBV6-6 and TRBJ2-7; D may be TRBD1 (5 bases). The germline CDR1 and CDR2 sequences are MNHNY and SVGAGI (reference sequence). This CDR3 has 13 residues. The V gene lost 8 bases and the J gene lost 2 bases, with 13 bases spanning the gap.

This clone turned up a few times. The chain links TRBV6-2 or TRBV6-3 to TRBJ2-5; D is perhaps TRBD2 (5 bases). CDR3 length: 14 amino acids. Germline V lookup: CDR1 MNHEY, CDR2 SVGEGT. V was clipped by 0 bases and J by 5 bases, with 10 bases between them. The CDR3 loop is CASSYSGVGETQYF. Here the CDR3 DNA reads TGTGCCAGCAGTTACTCCGGGGTCGGGGAGACCCAGTACTTC.

V usage is TRBV3-1 (or the pseudogene TRBV3-2) and J usage is TRBJ2-6, with D possibly TRBD1 on 6 matching bases. Trimming cost V 6 bases and J 0 bases, with 12 bases left between them. The germline V gene encodes CDR1 LGHDT and CDR2 YNNKEL (reference sequence). The CDR3 is made up of 16 amino acids. This chain's CDR3 is CASSPNRASGANVLTF. Written as DNA, the CDR3 is TGTGCCAGCAGTCCTAACAGGGCCTCTGGGGCCAACGTCCTGACTTTC.

This clone was recorded once. The gene calls are TRBV20-1 and TRBJ2-5; D is unresolved. This CDR3 contains 11 residues. V gave up 5 bases and J gave up 5 bases, with 9 bases separating them. CDR1 is DFQATT and CDR2 is SNEGSKA in the germline V gene (reference sequence). The CDR3 DNA sequence: TGCAGTGCTCCCTCGCAGGAGACCCAGTACTTC. Its translation: CSAPSQETQYF.

A remark on this clone: A read error may account for a junction end that differs from germline. The rearrangement uses TRBV9 and TRBJ2-1; 7 nucleotides match TRBD2. The CDR3 totals 17 residues. Per germline, CDR1 SGDLS and CDR2 YYNGEE. The CDR3 sequence is CASTVGAEGTTKNEQFF. The DNA of the CDR3 is TGTGCCAGCACCGTAGGGGCGGAAGGGACTACGAAGAATGAGCAGTTCTTC.

The J gene is TRBJ1-1, the V gene TRBV12-5; maybe TRBD1 (6 bases). The CDR3 length is 11 residues. The V end was cut by 6 bases, the J end by 11 bases, with 13 bases between. Looked up from germline, CDR1 is LGHNT and CDR2 is FRNRAP. Here the CDR3 DNA reads TGTGCTAGTGGAGTCACAGGGCGGGCTTTCTTT. Amino acids: CASGVTGRAFF. The whole variable domain, remainder taken from reference TRBV12-5 and TRBJ1-1, is DARVTQTPRHKVTEMGQEVTMRCQPILGHNTVFWYRQTMMQGLELLAYFRNRAPLDDSGMPKDRFSAEMPDATLATLKIQPSEPRDSAVYFCASGVTGRAFFGQGTRLTVV.

The chain couples TRBV7-2 to TRBJ2-7, with a tentative D call TRBD2 (5 bases). Germline CDR1 and CDR2: SGHTA and FQGNSA. V was clipped by 8 bases and J by 6 bases, with 20 bases between them. CDR3 size: 14 residues. The CDR3 DNA follows: TGTGCCAGCGGGAGCTCAGCCATCTCTCTCGAGCAGTACTTC. The encoded protein is CASGSSAISLEQYF.

The V gene is TRBV28, the J gene TRBJ1-2, with 8 bases fitting TRBD1. V gave up 5 bases and J gave up 1 base; unmatched junction bases: 9. The CDR3 runs to 16 residues. The germline V gene has CDR1 MDHEN and CDR2 SYDVKM. In DNA form, the CDR3 reads TGTGCCAGCAGTCCGGACAGGGCACCTATTAACTATGGCTACACCTTC. This codes for CASSPDRAPINYGYTF.

The chain combines TRBV19 with TRBJ1-5; D unresolved. V was clipped by 5 bases and J by 8 bases, with 16 bases between them. Germline V gene sequence: CDR1 LNHDA, CDR2 SQIVND (reference sequence). This CDR3 has 14 residues. CDR3 in amino acids: CASSWVDGGEPQHF. CDR3 nucleotides: TGTGCCAGTAGTTGGGTAGATGGAGGTGAGCCCCAGCATTTT.

This clone was detected once. The V gene is TRBV9, the J gene TRBJ1-6, with TRBD1 matching over 10 bases. V gave up 3 bases and J gave up 6 bases; unmatched junction bases: 3. The CDR3 has 15 residues. Germline assignment: CDR1 SGDLS and CDR2 YYNGEE. The DNA of the CDR3 is TGTGCCAGCAGCGAGGGACAGGGGAGTAATTCACCCCTCCACTTT. This sequence encodes CASSEGQGSNSPLHF.

The gene calls are TRBV4-1 and TRBJ1-1; TRBD1 is a possible D gene (6 bases). The CDR3 runs to 16 residues. V was cut by 0 bases and J by 3 bases, with 14 bases left in between. Germline V lookup: CDR1 MGHRA, CDR2 YSYEKL. DNA for the CDR3: TGCGCCAGCAGCCAAGACAGGGGTAAGGGGCACACTGAAGCTTTCTTT. This codes for CASSQDRGKGHTEAFF.

This CDR3 reads CASSLLQGASGNTIYF. CDR3 DNA: TGCGCCAGCAGCTTGTTGCAGGGGGCCTCTGGAAACACCATATATTTT. J is TRBJ1-3 and V is TRBV5-1, with 8 bases identical to TRBD1. The ends lost 1 base at V and 0 bases at J; junction bases unmatched: 3. Germline values: CDR1 SGHRS, CDR2 YFSETQ. This CDR3 region has 16 residues.

The J gene is TRBJ1-2, the V gene TRBV10-3; D might be TRBD1 (5 bases). The CDR3 runs to 12 residues. Germline V gives CDR1 ENHRY, CDR2 SYGVKD. V dropped 10 bases and J dropped 4 bases, with 13 bases sitting between them. This CDR3 is CANGPGGYGYTF. The CDR3, as DNA: TGTGCCAACGGCCCGGGGGGCTATGGCTACACCTTC.

This clone was picked up one time. This rearrangement joins TRBV19 to TRBJ1-3, with D tentatively TRBD1 (5 bases). CDR3 length: 15 residues. V lost 6 bases, J lost 2 bases, and 14 bases lay in between. From germline, CDR1 is LNHDA and CDR2 SQIVND (reference sequence). The CDR3 region has the DNA TGTGCCAGTAGACAGGACGGGCCCCCTGGAAACACCATATATTTT. Its translation is CASRQDGPPGNTIYF. Together with reference TRBV19 and TRBJ1-3, the CDR3 gives the full variable domain: DGGITQSPKYLFRKEGQNVTLSCEQNLNHDAMYWYRQDPGQGLRLIYYSQIVNDFQKGDIAEGYSVSREKKESFPLTVTSAQKNPTAFYLCASRQDGPPGNTIYFGEGSWLTVV.

The CDR3 is CASSLTGNSNQPQHF. CDR3 DNA: TGTGCCAGCAGCTTGACGGGGAATAGCAATCAGCCCCAGCATTTT. The chain employs TRBV11-2 and TRBJ1-5; D gene ambiguous. Trimming took off 3 bases at V and 0 bases at J, with 9 bases between the two ends. The germline gives CDR1 SGHAT, CDR2 FQNNGV. This CDR3 has 15 residues.